This T cell receptor beta chain was captured in a study of T cell responses to AZD1222 COVID-19 vaccine (TCRdb year 2021). Turning to the overall study: A total of around 240 trial participants underwent TCR sequencing, of whom about 210 had received two doses of AZD1222 and about 25 had received two doses of the MenACWY control vaccine. Trial participants were enrolled by age into subgroups of 18-55, 56-69 and 70-plus years, and around 140, 26 and 57 TCR-sequenced participants, respectively, were included in these subgroups. Broad study findings and their caveats: In the small 56-69-year group, the increase in depth fell short of significance, most likely because of low power. Epitopes outside the regions mutated in the B.1.351 and B.1.1.7 variants were reportedly recognized by nearly half of the unique spike-specific TCRs. Most participants were white British and females outnumbered males, and the authors suggested that clonal diversity may have been underestimated. The whole spike protein was spanned by vaccine-associated CD4 TCRs, and dominant responses were seen in regions 160-218 and 743-854. After two AZD1222 doses, spike-specific TCR breadth and depth were significantly higher than at day 0 and than in MenACWY recipients. Conclusions about previously exposed vaccinees are limited because only six or seven AZD1222 recipients were SARS-CoV-2 seropositive at baseline. No day 14 peak-response samples were available, so repertoires were characterized only after the peak T cell response.

In the germline V gene (reference sequence), CDR1 corresponds to SGHNT and CDR2 to YYREEE. The V end loses 4 bases and the J end loses 0 bases, and a stretch of 14 bases separates them. The CDR3 contains 15 residues, cysteine and phenylalanine counted. The read is trimmed to its CDR3 DNA, 45 bases read in frame from base 1. Regarding this clone: The target of this receptor is not known. There are no base qualities to consult, and no much larger clone falls within one base.

The CDR3 regions of human TCRbeta chains were subjected to immunosequencing. On the authors' methods: TCRs in the repertoires were compared against a reference library of SARS-CoV-2-specific TCRs that had been generated with the MIRA antigen-specificity platform. Breadth meant the fraction of unique TCRs that were SARS-CoV-2-associated, whereas depth meant the fraction of total T cells that were SARS-CoV-2-associated. Using the MIRA data, every spike-specific TCR was mapped to the spike region that the TCR reacted to and assigned to either a CD4 or a CD8 class. Log10-transformed breadth and depth values were compared by one-way ANOVA with Sidak's multiple comparisons tests. Here the immuneACCESS table is served through TCRdb, limited to in-frame sequences with V and J called. Missing clones are a known gap in these copies; in checked studies unresolved V genes cover under half, and the rest lacks a known reason. The V and J calls and clone size are taken from that table; D and trimming were inferred from the DNA. The sample table shows about 89,000 clones, and 89% are seen once. Of the sample, approximately 5% falls within the top ten clones.

Interpreted using the paper, the time point label stands for: about 28 days (+/-7) after the second vaccine dose. AZD1222 recipients whose second dose came at about 4 weeks and those whose second dose came at about 12 weeks were combined into one group, since spike-specific TCR depth and breadth did not differ between the two schedules. Vaccinee samples were obtained from the UK trials COV001 and COV002, which included a single-blind randomized controlled phase 2/3 trial of AZD1222 (ChAdOx1 nCoV-19) in healthy adults. For TCRbeta chain sequencing, PBMC samples from trial participants were taken at day 0 and at day 28 after the second dose.

The TCR originated in an adult who received the AZD1222 COVID-19 vaccine. Recombination connected TRBV5-4 to TRBJ2-7, with a tentative D gene TRBD1 over 5 matching bases. Source: peripheral blood, taken 28 days after the second AZD1222 dose. The nucleotide sequence reads as follows: TGTGCCAGCAGCCTTTCGACAGTGAACTCCTACGAGCAGTACTTC. It encodes CASSLSTVNSYEQYF.